These T cell receptor beta chains were read from a single sample in a study of blood T cell repertoires in COVID-19. Clones were sequenced by immunoSEQ multiplex PCR, and TCRdb holds only the in-frame ones, with some missing. The data hold around 130,000 clones, with roughly 78% observed a single time. Input material: peripheral blood. The receptors originated from a man between 60 and 75 years old with active or convalescent COVID-19. The CDR3 runs from the conserved cysteine through the conserved F or W. D genes are given only for firm matches. Only some rows state a clone size, as once, few, many or a class for expanded clones.

j_call	clone_size	v_call	d_call	cdr3_nt	cdr3_aa
TRBJ2-3	.	TRBV7-2	.	TGTGCCAGCAGCAAGCTGACAGGCCTAGGCACAGATACGCAGTATTTT	CASSKLTGLGTDTQYF
TRBJ1-1	.	TRBV15	.	TGTGCCACCAGCAGAGATCTTCAGGGTGAAGCTTTCTTT	CATSRDLQGEAFF
TRBJ1-2	.	TRBV5-6	TRBD1	TGTGCCAGCAGCACGAACAGGGGGCGCGGAGGCGAGGCAGGCTACACCTTC	CASSTNRGRGGEAGYTF
TRBJ2-4	few	TRBV5-4	.	TGTGCCAGCAGTTTTACCGGACAGCCTGACATTCAGTACTTC	CASSFTGQPDIQYF
TRBJ1-1	.	TRBV20-1	.	TGCAGTGCTAGTACAGACAACACTGAAGCTTTCTTT	CSASTDNTEAFF
TRBJ1-5	.	TRBV5-1	.	TGCGCCAGCAGCCCGTCAGGGGCCAGGGGTCAGCCCCAGCATTTT	CASSPSGARGQPQHF
TRBJ1-5	.	TRBV12-5	.	TGTGCTAGTGGTTTGGACCCCAGGAATCAGCCCCAGCATTTT	CASGLDPRNQPQHF
TRBJ2-2	.	TRBV5-4	TRBD1	TGTGCCAGCAGCTCGGACAGGGGAATGGCCGGGGAGCTGTTTTTT	CASSSDRGMAGELFF
TRBJ1-5	.	TRBV5-5	TRBD1	TGTGCCAGCAGCTACGGACAGGGGGCTACCAATCAGCCCCAGCATTTT	CASSYGQGATNQPQHF
TRBJ2-1	.	TRBV4-1	.	TGCGCCAGCAGCCAAACAGCCCTTGCCTACAATGAGCAGTTCTTC	CASSQTALAYNEQFF
TRBJ2-1	once	TRBV19	TRBD2	TGTGCCAGTAGTATCAGGACTAGCGGGAGGGCCAATGAGCAGTTCTTC	CASSIRTSGRANEQFF
TRBJ2-1	.	TRBV7-3	TRBD2	TGTGCCAGCAGCGCGACTAGCGGGAGTTGGAATGAGCAGTTCTTC	CASSATSGSWNEQFF
TRBJ2-1	.	TRBV6-5	TRBD2	TGTGCCAGCAGACTAGCGGTAACCTACAATGAGCAGTTCTTC	CASRLAVTYNEQFF
TRBJ2-5	.	TRBV19	.	TGTGCCAGTAGTATAGGAGGGATCGAAAAGACCCAGTACTTC	CASSIGGIEKTQYF
TRBJ1-5	many	TRBV18	.	TGTGCCAGCTCACCGGACAGAAATCAGCCCCAGCATTTT	CASSPDRNQPQHF
TRBJ1-2	few	TRBV18	.	TGTGCCAGCTCACCACAATCGGGGAATAACTATGGCTACACCTTC	CASSPQSGNNYGYTF
TRBJ1-4	.	TRBV19	TRBD1	TGTGCCAGTAAACCAGGGGGCCGATCTAATGAAAAACTGTTTTTT	CASKPGGRSNEKLFF
TRBJ1-1	.	TRBV28	.	TGTGCCAGCATGGCCCGATCGGAGGGGAACACTGAAGCTTTCTTT	CASMARSEGNTEAFF
TRBJ2-5	.	TRBV24-1	TRBD2	TGTGCCACCAGTGAGGTGGGAGGGTGGGGAGAGACCCAGTACTTC	CATSEVGGWGETQYF
TRBJ2-3	.	TRBV28	.	TGTGCCAGCAAATCTCGGGGGTTTAGCGGAGATACGCAGTATTTT	CASKSRGFSGDTQYF
TRBJ2-1	.	TRBV3-1/TRBV3-2	TRBD2	TGTGCCAGCAGGAAGCTAGCGGGAGGAATGAGCAGGGATGAGCAGTTCTTC	CASRKLAGGMSRDEQFF
TRBJ1-2	once	TRBV27	TRBD1	TGTGCCAGCAGTCGACAGGGTAACTATGGCTACACCTTC	CASSRQGNYGYTF